This TCR beta chain was sequenced for a study of identifying expanded T cells in peripheral blood. Data came from immunoSEQ multiplex PCR; TCRdb stores just in-frame clones and leaves some out. Here the sample spans about 86,000 clones, roughly 81% being singletons. The study's findings and limits: Variance in clone template counts between two-week samples significantly increased with total template count across all healthy donors. Differentially abundant clones: roughly 1.2 between replicates, 16.4 at two to three weeks, approximately 19 at four.

During the collection period, no donor immune events like infections were recorded. V gave up 4 bases and J gave up 3 bases, with 5 bases separating them. The V gene's germline CDR1 is SGHKS and CDR2 YYEKEE (reference sequence). CDR3 size: 12 residues. About this clone: As yet, its antigen is unknown.

Sequenced: blood. The V gene is TRBV5-5, the J gene TRBJ1-5; D is undetermined. The clonotype comes from a person between 18 and 75 years old in good health. The CDR3 sequence is CASSNNNQPQHF. CDR3 DNA: TGTGCCAGCAGCAACAACAATCAGCCCCAGCATTTT. Supplemented by reference TRBV5-5 and TRBJ1-5, the full variable domain reads DAGVTQSPTHLIKTRGQQVTLRCSPISGHKSVSWYQQVLGQGPQFIFQYYEKEERGRGNFPDRFSARQFPNYSSELNVNALLLGDSALYLCASSNNNQPQHFGDGTRLSIL.